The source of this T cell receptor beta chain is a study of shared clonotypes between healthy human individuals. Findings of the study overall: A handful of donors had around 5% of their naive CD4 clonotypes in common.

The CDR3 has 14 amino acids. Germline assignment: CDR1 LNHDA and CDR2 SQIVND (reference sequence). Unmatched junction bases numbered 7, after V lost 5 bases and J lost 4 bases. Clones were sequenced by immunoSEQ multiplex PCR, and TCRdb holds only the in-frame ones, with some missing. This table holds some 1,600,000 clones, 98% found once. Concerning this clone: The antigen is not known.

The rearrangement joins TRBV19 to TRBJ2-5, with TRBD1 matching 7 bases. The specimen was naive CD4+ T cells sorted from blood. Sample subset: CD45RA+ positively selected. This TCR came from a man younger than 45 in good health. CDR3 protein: CASSLLGGVETQYF. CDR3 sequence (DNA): TGTGCCAGTAGTTTGCTAGGGGGCGTAGAGACCCAGTACTTC.